This TCR beta chain was identified during a study of CD8+CD57+ T cells in acquired aplastic anemia. Background on the study: CD4+ and CD8+ cells, once sorted, gave DNA averaging about 3 ug.

This clonotype came up many times. What it recognizes is unknown. CDR3 size: 13 residues. From germline, CDR1 is SGHTS and CDR2 YDEGEE. Trimming removed 0 bases at V and 5 bases at J, with 6 bases between. According to the study, genomic DNA was the template for TCR beta VDJ and CDR3 profiling. TCRdb re-analysed the reads in MiXCR, keeping a single row per CDR3 protein. The sample holds about 190,000 distinct CDR3 sequences, less than 65% seen once. Findings of the study overall: The study identified under 30 CD8+ CDR3 sequences shared by patients and controls. With respect to CD8+ Simpson's diversity, patients and controls did not differ significantly.

The genes are TRBV5-8 and TRBJ2-1, with no clear D. Specimen: sorted CD4+, CD8+, or CD8+CD57+ T cells (not recorded which) from PBMCs. This TCR was sampled from a human donor in good health, serving as a control. The CDR3 spells CASSLARNNEQFF. The DNA of the CDR3 is TGTGCCAGCAGCTTGGCTCGGAACAATGAGCAGTTCTTC.